This TCR beta chain was captured in a study of human T cells and chemical hapten exposure. A word on this clonotype: As yet, its antigen is unknown.

Overall study results and limits: Significantly more large CDR3 similarity clusters were formed by expanded TCRs than by controls.

Sample time point: patch test 3, about 24 weeks after DPC sensitization. Treatment: therapeutic diphenylcyclopropenone sensitization with weekly scalp DPC. Germline trimming cut 3 bases from V and 2 bases from J; bases unmatched to any gene: 8. This CDR3 has 16 amino acids. TCRdb re-called the RACE reads through MiXCR, storing one row per CDR3 protein. The sample has some 180,000 distinct CDR3 sequences, 24% seen once. This specimen consisted of whole blood, obtained in connection with sensitization to the hapten diphenylcyclopropenone (DPC). The clonotype originates from a woman in her thirties or forties with alopecia areata. Some clones in this sample may be carry-over from other donors' samples. The chain couples TRBV12-3 or TRBV12-4 to TRBJ2-5; 8 bases agree with TRBD2. CDR3 sequence: CASSLGLAGFQETQYF. CDR3 in DNA: TGTGCCAGCAGTTTGGGTCTAGCGGGCTTTCAAGAGACCCAGTACTTC.